This TCR beta chain was recovered during a study of cytomegalovirus exposure and HLA in healthy donors. Germline CDR1 SGHDT, CDR2 YYEEEE. The CDR3 contains 12 residues. Germline trimming cut 7 bases from V and 8 bases from J; bases unmatched to any gene: 6. PCR employed 60 Vbeta and 13 Jbeta primers. Sequencing was performed with immunoSEQ multiplex PCR; in TCRdb, only in-frame clones are kept and a portion is missing. The table lists 80,000 to 95,000 clones, roughly 77% of them singletons. The sample taken for sequencing was PBMCs. J is TRBJ2-1 and V is TRBV5-6; 7 bases agree with TRBD2. The sequence derives from a middle-aged woman in good health and CMV-seropositive. CDR3 amino acids: CASGEGGDEQFF. CDR3 coding DNA: TGTGCCAGCGGGGAGGGCGGGGATGAGCAGTTCTTC.